This TCR beta chain stems from a study of blood T cells in healthy people across ages. This clonotype turned up a few times. Combining a sample-barcoded 5' primer with a J-beta primer mix, a second PCR ran for roughly 7 to 11 cycles. TCRdb re-called the 5' RACE reads with MiXCR, one entry per CDR3 protein. Altogether about 580,000 distinct CDR3 sequences are present, roughly 48% being singletons, with the ten largest covering 20% to 25%. Germline CDR1 DFQATT, CDR2 SNEGSKA (reference sequence). The length of the CDR3 is 14 residues. After removal of 0 bases from V and 7 bases from J, the junction contained 4 bases not matched to a gene.

Sample: blood. The chain combines TRBV20-1 with TRBJ2-1; 9 bases agree with TRBD2. The receptor was isolated from a man at least 80 years old in good health. CDR3 DNA: TGCAGTGCTAGAGAAGCGGGAGGCCGGAATGAGCAGTTCTTC. Its protein product is CSAREAGGRNEQFF.